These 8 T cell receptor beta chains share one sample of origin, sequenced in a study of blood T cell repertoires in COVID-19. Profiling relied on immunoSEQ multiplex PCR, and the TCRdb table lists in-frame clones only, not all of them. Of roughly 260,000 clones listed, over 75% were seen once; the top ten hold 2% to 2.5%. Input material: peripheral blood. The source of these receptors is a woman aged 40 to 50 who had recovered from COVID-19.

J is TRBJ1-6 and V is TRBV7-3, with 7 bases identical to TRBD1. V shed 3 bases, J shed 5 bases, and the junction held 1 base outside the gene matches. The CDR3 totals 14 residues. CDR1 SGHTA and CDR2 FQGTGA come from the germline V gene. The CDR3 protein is CASSLGTDNSPLHF. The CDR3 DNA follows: TGTGCCAGCAGCTTGGGGACAGATAATTCACCCCTCCACTTT. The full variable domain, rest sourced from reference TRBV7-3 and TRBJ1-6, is GAGVSQTPSNKVTEKGKYVELRCDPISGHTALYWYRQSLGQGPEFLIYFQGTGAADDSGLPNDRFFAVRPEGSVSTLKIQRTERGDSAVYLCASSLGTDNSPLHFGNGTRLTVT.

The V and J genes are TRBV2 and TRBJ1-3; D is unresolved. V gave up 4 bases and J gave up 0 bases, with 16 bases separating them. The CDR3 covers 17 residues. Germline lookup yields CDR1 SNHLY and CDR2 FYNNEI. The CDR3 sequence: CASSAFRAGISGNTIYF. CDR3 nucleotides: TGTGCCAGCAGTGCCTTCCGAGCGGGGATCTCTGGAAACACCATATATTTT.

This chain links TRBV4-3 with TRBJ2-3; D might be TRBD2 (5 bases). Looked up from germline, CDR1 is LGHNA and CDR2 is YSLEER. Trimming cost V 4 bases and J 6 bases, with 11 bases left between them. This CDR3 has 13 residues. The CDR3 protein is CASSRDRGDTQYF. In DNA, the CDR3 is TGCGCCAGCAGCCGCGACCGGGGTGATACGCAGTATTTT.

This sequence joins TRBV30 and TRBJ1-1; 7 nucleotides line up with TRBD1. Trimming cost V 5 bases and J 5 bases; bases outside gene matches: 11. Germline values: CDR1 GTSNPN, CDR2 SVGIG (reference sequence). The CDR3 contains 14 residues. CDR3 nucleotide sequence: TGTGCCTGGGGTCGAGGGGGCCGAGAAACTGAAGCTTTCTTT. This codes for CAWGRGGRETEAFF.

The CDR3, as DNA: TGTGCCAGCAGTTCGTATAATTCACCCCTCCACTTT. It is translated as CASSSYNSPLHF. The chain has TRBV28 and TRBJ1-6, with unresolved D. Per germline, CDR1 MDHEN and CDR2 SYDVKM. Trimming pared 4 bases from V and 4 bases from J, leaving 2 bases between. The CDR3 consists of 12 residues.

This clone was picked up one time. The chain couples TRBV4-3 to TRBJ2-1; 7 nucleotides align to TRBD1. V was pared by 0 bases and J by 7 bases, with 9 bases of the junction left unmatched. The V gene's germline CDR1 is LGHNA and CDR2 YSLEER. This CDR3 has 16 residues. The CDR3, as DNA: TGCGCCAGCAGCCAAGATATAAACAGGGGACGAAATGAGCAGTTCTTC. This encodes CASSQDINRGRNEQFF.

This CDR3 reads CAWGSRGLAGGETQYF. The CDR3 DNA follows: TGTGCCTGGGGGAGCCGCGGGCTAGCGGGAGGGGAGACCCAGTACTTC. The chain employs TRBV30 and TRBJ2-5; TRBD2 matches at 12 bases. The CDR3 is 16 residues long. In germline, CDR1 is GTSNPN, CDR2 SVGIG (reference sequence). The V segment lost 5 bases and the J segment 5 bases; nucleotides outside the gene matches: 12.

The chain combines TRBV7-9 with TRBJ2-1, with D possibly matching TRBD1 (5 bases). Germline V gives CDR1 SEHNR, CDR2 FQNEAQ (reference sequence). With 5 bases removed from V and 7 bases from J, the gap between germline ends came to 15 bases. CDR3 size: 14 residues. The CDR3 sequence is CASSRGQVENEQFF. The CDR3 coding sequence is TGTGCCAGCAGCCGCGGACAAGTTGAGAATGAGCAGTTCTTC.